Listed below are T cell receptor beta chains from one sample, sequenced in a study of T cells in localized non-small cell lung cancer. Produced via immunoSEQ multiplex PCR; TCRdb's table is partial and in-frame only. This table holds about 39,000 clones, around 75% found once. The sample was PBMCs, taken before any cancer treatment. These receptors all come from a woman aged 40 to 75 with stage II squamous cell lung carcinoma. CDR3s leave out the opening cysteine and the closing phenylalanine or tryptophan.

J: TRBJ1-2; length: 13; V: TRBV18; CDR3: ASSHKDNPNYGYT
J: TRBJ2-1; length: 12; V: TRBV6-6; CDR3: ASSLQPVWDEQF
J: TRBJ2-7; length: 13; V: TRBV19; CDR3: ASSIRGRPTHEQY
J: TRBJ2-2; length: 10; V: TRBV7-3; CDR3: ASSPREGELF
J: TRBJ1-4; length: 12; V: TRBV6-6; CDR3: ASSLFPARSELF
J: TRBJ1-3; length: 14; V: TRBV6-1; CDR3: ASSGGGSFSGNTIY
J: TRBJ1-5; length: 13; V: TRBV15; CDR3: ATSRGGTGEQPQH
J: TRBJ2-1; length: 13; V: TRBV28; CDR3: ASSLDGYSYNEQF
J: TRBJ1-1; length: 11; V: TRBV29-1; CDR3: SVEIPGGTEAF
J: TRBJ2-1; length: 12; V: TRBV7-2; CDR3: ASSPGPPGDEQF
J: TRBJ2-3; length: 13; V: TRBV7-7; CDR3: ASSFGQGGTDTQY
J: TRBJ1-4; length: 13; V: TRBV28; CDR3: ASSLFTVATEKLF
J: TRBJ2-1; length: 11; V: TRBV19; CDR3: ASTGTSVLQTF
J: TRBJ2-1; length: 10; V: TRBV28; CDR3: ATAGVYNEQF
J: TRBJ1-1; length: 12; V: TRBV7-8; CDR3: ASSPRDRNTEAF
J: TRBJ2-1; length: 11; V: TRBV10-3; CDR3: AVATGSGNEQF
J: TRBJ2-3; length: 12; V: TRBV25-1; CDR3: ASSQGVHTDTQY
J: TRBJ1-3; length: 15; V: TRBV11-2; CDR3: ASSTGQGTFSGNTIY
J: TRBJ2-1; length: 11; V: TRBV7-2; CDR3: ASEVARGNEQF
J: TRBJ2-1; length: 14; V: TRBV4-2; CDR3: ASSRLAGGGLNEQF
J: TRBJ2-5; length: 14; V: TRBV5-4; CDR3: ASTLGPLTQLETQY
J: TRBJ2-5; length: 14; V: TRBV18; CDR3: ASSPGTGSGQETQY
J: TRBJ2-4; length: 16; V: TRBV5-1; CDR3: ASSPGLAGDGGKNIQY
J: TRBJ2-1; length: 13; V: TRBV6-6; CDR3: ASSYLAGGYNEQF
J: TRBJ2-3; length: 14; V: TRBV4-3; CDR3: ASSQDRLGGEITQY
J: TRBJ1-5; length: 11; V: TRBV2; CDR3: ASSEMRPQPQH
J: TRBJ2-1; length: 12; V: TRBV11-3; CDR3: ASSFGRTGDEQF
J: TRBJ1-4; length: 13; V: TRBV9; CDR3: ASSVAGNGNEKLF
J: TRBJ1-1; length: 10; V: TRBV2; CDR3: ASIRGSTEAF
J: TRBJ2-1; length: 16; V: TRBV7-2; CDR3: ASSLVGLRAAGGNEQF
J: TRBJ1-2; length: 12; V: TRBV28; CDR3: ASSLPTGDYGYT
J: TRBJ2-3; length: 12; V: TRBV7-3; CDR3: ASSSGQGRDTQY
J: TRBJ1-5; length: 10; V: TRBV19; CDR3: ASSTYSQPQH
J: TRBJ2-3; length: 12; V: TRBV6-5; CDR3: ASSAGLWADTQY
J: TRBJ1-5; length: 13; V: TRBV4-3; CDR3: ASSPYMSSNQPQH
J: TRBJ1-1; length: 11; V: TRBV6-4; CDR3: ASRLTGDTEAF
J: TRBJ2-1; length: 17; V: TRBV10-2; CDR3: ASSGPLAGGGFSHNEQF
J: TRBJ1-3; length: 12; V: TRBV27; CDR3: ASTKLGSGNTIY
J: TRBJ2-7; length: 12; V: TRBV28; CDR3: ASNRLAGKHEQY
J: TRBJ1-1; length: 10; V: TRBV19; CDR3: ASSISTSEAF
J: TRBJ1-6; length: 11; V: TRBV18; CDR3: ASSPRQDSPLH
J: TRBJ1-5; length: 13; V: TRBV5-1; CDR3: ASSLQGDVNQPQH
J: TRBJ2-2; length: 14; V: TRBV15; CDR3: ATSRDRLINTGELF
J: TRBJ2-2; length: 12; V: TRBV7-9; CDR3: ASSPTGAGGELF
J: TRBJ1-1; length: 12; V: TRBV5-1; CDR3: ASSLFGQGGEAF
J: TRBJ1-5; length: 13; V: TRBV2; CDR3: ASGEGTASNQPQH
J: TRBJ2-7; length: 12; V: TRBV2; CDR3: ASRGGAGGDEQY
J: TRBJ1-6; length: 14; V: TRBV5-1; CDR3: ASSLESANLNSPLH
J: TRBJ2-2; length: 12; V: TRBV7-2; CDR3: ASSSQPNTGELF
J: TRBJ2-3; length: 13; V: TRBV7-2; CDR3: ASSSPGQGAYTQY